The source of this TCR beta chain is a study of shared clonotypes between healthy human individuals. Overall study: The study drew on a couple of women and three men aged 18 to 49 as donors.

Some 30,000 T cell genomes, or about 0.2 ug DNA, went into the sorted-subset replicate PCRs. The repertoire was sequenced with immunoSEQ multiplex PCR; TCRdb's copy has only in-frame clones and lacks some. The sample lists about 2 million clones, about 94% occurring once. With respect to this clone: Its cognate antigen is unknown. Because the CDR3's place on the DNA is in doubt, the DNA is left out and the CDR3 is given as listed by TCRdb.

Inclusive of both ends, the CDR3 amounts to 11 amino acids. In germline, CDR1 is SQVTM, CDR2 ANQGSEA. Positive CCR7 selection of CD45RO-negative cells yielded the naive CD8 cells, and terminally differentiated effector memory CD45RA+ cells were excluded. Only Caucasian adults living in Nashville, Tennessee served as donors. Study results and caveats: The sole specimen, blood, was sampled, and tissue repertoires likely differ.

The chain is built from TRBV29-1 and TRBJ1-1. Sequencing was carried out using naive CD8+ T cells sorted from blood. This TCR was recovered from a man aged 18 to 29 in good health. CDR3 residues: CSVASGTALVF.